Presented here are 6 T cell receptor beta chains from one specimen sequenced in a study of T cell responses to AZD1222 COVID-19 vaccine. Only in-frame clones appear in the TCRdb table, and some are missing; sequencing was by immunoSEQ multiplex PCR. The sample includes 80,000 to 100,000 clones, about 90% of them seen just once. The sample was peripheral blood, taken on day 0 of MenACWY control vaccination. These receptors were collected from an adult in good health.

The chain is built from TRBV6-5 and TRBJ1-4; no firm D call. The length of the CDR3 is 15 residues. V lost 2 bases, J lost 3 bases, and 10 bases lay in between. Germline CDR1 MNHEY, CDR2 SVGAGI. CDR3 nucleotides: TGTGCCAGCAGTTACGGTTCAGCTGCTAATGAAAAACTGTTTTTT. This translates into CASSYGSAANEKLFF.

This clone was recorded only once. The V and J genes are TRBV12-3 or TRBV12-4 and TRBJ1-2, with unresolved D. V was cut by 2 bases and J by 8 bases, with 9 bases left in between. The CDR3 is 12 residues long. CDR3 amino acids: CASSLHTAGYTF. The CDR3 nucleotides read TGTGCCAGCAGTTTACACACAGCGGGCTACACCTTC.

The CDR3 DNA sequence: TGTGCCAGCAGCAAGGGGGGACAGAACACTGAAGCTTTCTTT. Its protein is CASSKGGQNTEAFF. This chain uses TRBV5-4 with TRBJ1-1, with a possible D match to TRBD1 (6 bases). The V gene's germline CDR1 is SGHNT and CDR2 YYREEE (reference sequence). Deletions cut 4 bases from V and 1 base from J, with 11 bases between. This CDR3 is built from 14 residues.

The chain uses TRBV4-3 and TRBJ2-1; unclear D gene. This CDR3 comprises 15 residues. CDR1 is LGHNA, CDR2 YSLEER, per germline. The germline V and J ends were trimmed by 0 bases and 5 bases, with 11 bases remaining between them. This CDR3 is CASSQDRKYNNEQFF. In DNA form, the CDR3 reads TGCGCCAGCAGCCAAGATCGGAAGTATAACAATGAGCAGTTCTTC.

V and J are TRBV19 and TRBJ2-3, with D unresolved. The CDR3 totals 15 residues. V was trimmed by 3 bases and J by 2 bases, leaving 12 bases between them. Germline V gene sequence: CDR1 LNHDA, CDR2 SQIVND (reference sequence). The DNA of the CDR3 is TGTGCCAGTAGTATTTCAGGACCCATCACAGATACGCAGTATTTT. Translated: CASSISGPITDTQYF.

This CDR3 reads CASKPGVYEQYF. CDR3 DNA sequence: TGTGCCAGCAAGCCAGGGGTCTACGAGCAGTACTTC. V and J are TRBV2 and TRBJ2-7, with D possibly matching TRBD1 (6 bases). Germline V gives CDR1 SNHLY, CDR2 FYNNEI. Between the trimmed V and J ends, which lost 7 bases and 3 bases, there was a span of 10 bases. The length of the CDR3 is 12 residues. The whole variable domain, remainder taken from reference TRBV2 and TRBJ2-7, is EPEVTQTPSHQVTQMGQEVILRCVPISNHLYFYWYRQILGQKVEFLVSFYNNEISEKSEIFDDQFSVERPDGSNFTLKIRSTKLEDSAMYFCASKPGVYEQYFGPGTRLTVT.